This T cell receptor (beta chain) comes out of a study of regulatory T cells in long-lasting Graves disease. Study observations and caveats: Those with persistent disease had in common more public clonotypes (about 3,000) than new patients (more than 900).

As to time point: newly diagnosed GD, antithyroid drugs for less than 3 months. RNA isolated from PBMCs was used to make the TCR library. Patients came through an endocrinology department, and that department was in Xi'an, China. Investigators prepared the TCR beta libraries by applying iRepertoire HTBI primers and Arm-PCR of CDR3 regions. One entry per CDR3 protein results from TCRdb running MiXCR on the multiplex PCR reads. The top ten hold 12% to 15% of the sample, which has 250,000 to 300,000 distinct CDR3 sequences, 18% seen once. There are many counts of this clonotype. The antigen is unknown. The same data also went into a second study, on T cells in Graves' hyperthyroidism and ophthalmopathy. From that paper: During a first-round RT-PCR of the TCR CDR3, the HTBI primer set was used. Most thyroid clonotypes that were expanded above 0.001 also turned up in blood.

The sequence derives from a woman aged 30 to 39 with Graves disease. Material: peripheral blood mononuclear cells (PBMCs), obtained at new diagnosis, from a patient treated with antithyroid drugs.

The CDR3 is CASSPGTGNQPQHF. The CDR3 coding sequence is TGTGCCAGCTCACCAGGGACAGGGAATCAGCCCCAGCATTTT. The V call is TRBV18, the J call TRBJ1-5, with TRBD1 matching over 9 bases. The CDR3 runs 14 residues. Trimming took 2 bases from V and 4 from J; bases not matched to a gene: 0. Germline CDR1 is KGHSH and CDR2 is LQKENI.